The TCR delta chain under discussion was sequenced for a study of in vitro expanded adult blood gammadelta T cells (dated by TCRdb to between 2020 and 2021). Regarding the complete study: Sort purity ranged from approximately 94% to 100% Vgamma9Vdelta2 cells among T cells. The study compared the TCR repertoire of Vgamma9Vdelta2 T cells expanded in vitro with a mistletoe-extract drug against those expanded with HMBPP or zoledronate. For every donor, cells were stimulated separately with HMBPP, zoledronate or AbnobaViscum P, and the TRG and TRD CDR3 repertoires from each condition were sequenced. The TCR repertoire analysis included three subjects. The full study reports these points: All repertoires derived from in vitro expanded cultures of healthy donor cells, not from mistletoe-treated patients. Most of the top TRGV9 CDR3 clonotypes were public, as they were shared across donors and across all three stimulation conditions. AbnobaViscum P-expanded Vgamma9Vdelta2 repertoires showed CDR3 length, diversity and J usage similar to HMBPP- and zoledronate-expanded repertoires, suggesting a polyclonal response. The TRDV2 repertoire shared between treatments was private to each donor, and multidimensional scaling grouped TRD repertoires by subject rather than by stimulant.

As concerns this clone: No antigen is known for it. With a far larger clone one base away, a read error is the likely cause. Other DNA variants within this sample encode the same CDR3.

In the paper's terms, the treatment or condition label means: aminobisphosphonate causing endogenous IPP accumulation, 1 uM. After expansion, live CD3+ TCRgammadelta+ Vgamma9+ Vdelta2+ T cells were FACS-sorted on a FACS Aria III. Before expansion, PBMC were pulsed with 0.75 to 1 uM zoledronate for one day and were then washed three times. The cultures were expanded for 14 days, and IL-2 was added again every 3 to 4 days. Following the one-day stimulant pulse, the cells were washed three times and then grown in medium with approximately 100 U/mL IL-2. Before culture, peripheral blood mononuclear cells were isolated using Lymphoprep gradient centrifugation and then cryopreserved in liquid nitrogen. Counted from cysteine to phenylalanine, this CDR3 has 18 amino acids. The entry retains the CDR3 DNA only, 54 bases that are in frame from base 1. Taken from the germline V gene, the CDR1 and CDR2 loops are GEAIGNYY and EKD. Trimming accounts for 0 bases at V and 5 bases at J, while the number of junction bases matched to no gene is 15.

Library preparation used 5' RACE. For each sample, RNA was extracted from approximately 10,000 sorted cells with the RNeasy Micro Kit. Libraries were prepared using template-switch reverse transcription and then PCR amplification of the CDR3gamma and CDR3delta regions. The amplicons were sequenced on an Illumina MiSeq with the V2 300 kit, which gave 150 bp paired-end reads. Regarding the original processing steps: FastQC version 0.11.8 was used to assess read quality. Reads were aligned to GenBank TRG or TRD reference genes with MiXCR version 3.0.3 to construct CDR3 sequences. Apart from TRDD assembly using 3 rather than 5 consecutive nucleotides, MiXCR was run with default parameters. VDJtools version 1.2.1 with default settings was used for repertoire analyses, including normalized Shannon-Wiener diversity, clonotype tracking and multidimensional scaling. Out-of-frame CDR3 sequences and those containing stop codons were excluded from analysis. TCRdb reanalyzed the public reads with the CATT caller, and identical DNA sequences were merged afterwards. TCRdb assigned the V and J calls; the authors' analysis was not used. The sample table shows about 730 delta-chain clones, and roughly 36% are seen once. The ten largest clones add up to roughly 20% of the sample.

The starting material was gamma-delta T cells from peripheral blood expanded in culture, obtained from an in vitro culture stimulated with zoledronate. This clonotype was sampled from an adult in good health. The chain links TRDV2 with TRDJ1; 9 central nucleotides agree with TRDD3. The CDR3 corresponds to CACDTVVGDKAFADKLIF. Here is the DNA: TGTGCCTGTGACACCGTGGTGGGGGATAAGGCGTTCGCTGATAAACTCATCTTT.